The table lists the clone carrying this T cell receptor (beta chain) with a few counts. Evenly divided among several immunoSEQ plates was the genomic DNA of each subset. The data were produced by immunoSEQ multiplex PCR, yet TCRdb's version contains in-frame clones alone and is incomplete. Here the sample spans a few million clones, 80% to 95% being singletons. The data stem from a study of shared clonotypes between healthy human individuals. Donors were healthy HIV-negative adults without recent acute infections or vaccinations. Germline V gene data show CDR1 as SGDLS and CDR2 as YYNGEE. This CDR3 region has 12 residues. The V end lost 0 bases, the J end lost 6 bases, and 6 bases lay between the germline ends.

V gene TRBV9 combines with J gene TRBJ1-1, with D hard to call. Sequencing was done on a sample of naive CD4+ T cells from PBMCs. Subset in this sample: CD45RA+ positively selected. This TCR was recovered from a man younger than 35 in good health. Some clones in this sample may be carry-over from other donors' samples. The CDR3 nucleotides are TGTGCCAGCAGCGTAGGTCAACCTGAAGCTTTCTTT. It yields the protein CASSVGQPEAFF.